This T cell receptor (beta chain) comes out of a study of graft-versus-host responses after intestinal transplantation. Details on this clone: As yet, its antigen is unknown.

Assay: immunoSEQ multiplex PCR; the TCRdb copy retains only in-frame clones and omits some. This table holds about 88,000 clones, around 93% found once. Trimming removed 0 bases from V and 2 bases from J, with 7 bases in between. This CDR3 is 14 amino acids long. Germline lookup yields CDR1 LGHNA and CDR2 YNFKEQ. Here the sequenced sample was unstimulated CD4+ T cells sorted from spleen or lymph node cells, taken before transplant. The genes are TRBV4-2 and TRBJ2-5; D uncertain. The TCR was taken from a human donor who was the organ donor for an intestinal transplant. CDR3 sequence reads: CASSQEPGQETQYF. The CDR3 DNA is TGTGCCAGCAGCCAAGAACCAGGACAAGAGACCCAGTACTTC.